These 12 T cell receptor beta chains were all obtained from the same sample, sequenced in a study of T-cell reconstitution after alpha-beta-depleted transplantation in children. This sample's TCRbeta library carried unique molecular identifier barcodes. Via MiXCR, TCRdb re-called the PCR reads, giving one row per CDR3 protein. Here the sample spans some 490,000 distinct CDR3 sequences, approximately 12% being singletons. Specimen: PBMCs from the stem cell graft donor, collected from the stem cell graft. The receptors were gathered from a human donor who donated a stem cell graft to a child with combined immunodeficiency.

This clonotype was recorded at least ten times. The chain employs TRBV6-5 and TRBJ2-2; TRBD1 matches 9 bases. CDR1 and CDR2 from the germline V gene are MNHEY and SVGAGI. CDR3 length: 13 amino acids. After removal of 10 bases from V and 4 bases from J, the junction contained 4 bases not matched to a gene. CDR3 sequence (DNA): TGTGCCATTCGACAGGGGGGCACCGGGGAGCTGTTTTTT. Amino acids: CAIRQGGTGELFF.

The chain uses TRBV29-1 and TRBJ1-4; D not resolved. CDR1 and CDR2 (germline): SQVTM, ANQGSEA. The CDR3 sequence is 13 residues long. The V end lost 2 bases, the J end lost 5 bases, and 9 bases lay between the germline ends. The chain's CDR3 is CSVESAINEKLFF. The CDR3 DNA reads as TGCAGCGTTGAATCCGCGATAAATGAAAAACTGTTTTTT.

In this sample, this clonotype turned up a few times. Its ends do not fully match the called genes, so a read error is possible. V is TRBV20-1 and J is TRBJ2-5; TRBD1 agrees at 7 bases. This CDR3 spans 15 amino acids. Germline V gene lookup returns CDR1 DFQATT and CDR2 SNEGSKA (reference sequence). CDR3 coding DNA: TGCTGTGCTAGGGACGTCGAAGGGACAGAGGTTCTCCAGTACTTC. This sequence encodes CCARDVEGTEVLQYF.

This chain links TRBV12-5 with TRBJ2-1; the D gene is possibly TRBD1 (5 bases). The length of the CDR3 is 12 residues. Trimming stripped 4 bases from V and 4 bases from J, with 5 bases between. Germline-derived CDR1 and CDR2 are LGHNT and FRNRAP. The CDR3 spells CASGYRYNEQFF. CDR3 nucleotides: TGTGCTAGTGGTTACAGGTACAATGAGCAGTTCTTC.

This clonotype was counted only a few times. J is TRBJ2-5 and V is TRBV11-2; 9 bases line up with TRBD2. Trimming at V came to 1 base and at J to 5 bases, leaving 5 bases not matched to a gene. This CDR3 comprises 15 residues. Per the germline V gene, CDR1 is SGHAT and CDR2 is FQNNGV. DNA for the CDR3: TGTGCCAGCAGCTTAGTTGGACTAGCGTCGGAGACCCAGTACTTC. Translated, it gives CASSLVGLASETQYF.

Here the CDR3 DNA reads TGTGCCATCAGTGAGTCGAGTGGGGGGGCCTACAATGAGCAGTTCTTC. Translation: CAISESSGGAYNEQFF. This chain links TRBV10-3 with TRBJ2-1; 7 bases line up with TRBD2. Germline V gene data show CDR1 as ENHRY and CDR2 as SYGVKD. V trimming: 0 bases; J trimming: 2 bases; junction bases outside the gene matches: 4. CDR3 length equals 16 residues.

The rearrangement joins TRBV19 to TRBJ2-1, with 9 bases identical to TRBD1. This CDR3 has 14 residues. V was clipped by 3 bases and J by 6 bases; unmatched bases: 3. Germline CDR1 LNHDA, CDR2 SQIVND (reference sequence). CDR3 in amino acids: CASSMVTGGNEQFF. CDR3 DNA: TGTGCCAGTAGTATGGTGACAGGGGGCAATGAGCAGTTCTTC.

This clonotype was detected many times. J is TRBJ2-7 and V is TRBV4-3; D gene ambiguous. V was clipped by 4 bases and J by 1 base, with 14 bases between them. The CDR3 is made up of 15 amino acids. Germline assignment: CDR1 LGHNA and CDR2 YSLEER. The CDR3 loop is CASSPGFERSYEQYF. The CDR3 bases are TGCGCCAGCAGCCCGGGTTTTGAGCGTTCCTACGAGCAGTACTTC.

This clonotype was detected many times. The J gene is TRBJ1-1, the V gene TRBV4-1; D unclear. CDR1 is MGHRA, CDR2 YSYEKL, per germline. CDR3 size: 15 residues. The germline V and J ends were trimmed by 4 bases and 0 bases, with 12 bases remaining between them. CDR3 sequence: CASSRIATVNTEAFF. CDR3 coding DNA: TGCGCCAGCAGCCGAATTGCTACAGTGAACACTGAAGCTTTCTTT.

Written as DNA, the CDR3 is TGCGCCAGCAGCGCCATAGGACAGGGTCTTGGGCCCCTCCACTTT. Translated, it gives CASSAIGQGLGPLHF. V and J are TRBV5-1 and TRBJ1-6; 8 bases line up with TRBD1. This CDR3 has 15 residues. V was pared by 4 bases and J by 13 bases, with 13 bases of the junction left unmatched. Per germline, CDR1 SGHRS and CDR2 YFSETQ.

The chain uses TRBV10-3 and TRBJ2-1, with D tentatively TRBD1 or TRBD2 (5 bases each). The germline V and J ends were trimmed by 8 bases and 5 bases, with 13 bases remaining between them. CDR1 is ENHRY, CDR2 SYGVKD, per germline. The CDR3 consists of 13 residues. The CDR3 here is CAIRSPGHNEQFF. The CDR3 bases are TGTGCCATCCGCTCCCCGGGACACAATGAGCAGTTCTTC.

This clonotype has ten or more counts. The V call is TRBV20-1, the J call TRBJ2-3; TRBD2 agrees at 11 bases. Germline loops: CDR1 DFQATT, CDR2 SNEGSKA (reference sequence). V was pared by 5 bases and J by 4 bases, with 2 bases of the junction left unmatched. The CDR3 totals 13 residues. CDR3 loop: CSAVLAGADTQYF. CDR3 sequence (DNA): TGCAGTGCTGTACTAGCGGGAGCAGATACGCAGTATTTT.